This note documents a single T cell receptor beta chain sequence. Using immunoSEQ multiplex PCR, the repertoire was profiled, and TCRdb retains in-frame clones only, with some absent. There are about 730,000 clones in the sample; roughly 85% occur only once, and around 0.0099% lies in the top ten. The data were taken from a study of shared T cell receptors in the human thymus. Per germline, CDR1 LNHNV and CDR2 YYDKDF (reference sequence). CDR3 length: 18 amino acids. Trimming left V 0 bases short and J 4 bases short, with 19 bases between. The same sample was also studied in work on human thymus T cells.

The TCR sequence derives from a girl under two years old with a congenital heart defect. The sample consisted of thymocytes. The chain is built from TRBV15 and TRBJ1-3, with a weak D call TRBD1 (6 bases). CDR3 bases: TGTGCCACCAGCAGAGATCAACGGCACCAGGGGTTCGGAAACACCATATATTTT. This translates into CATSRDQRHQGFGNTIYF.